This T cell receptor (beta chain) was found in a study of tumor and adjacent non-tumor tissue in lung cancer. For this clonotype: One end of the junction fails to match germline, which may point to a read error.

Germline V gives CDR1 ENHRY, CDR2 SYGVKD. The CDR3 is made up of 16 amino acids. RNA was extracted from bulk tissue without any cell sorting. The library came from three nested PCR rounds adapted from ARM-PCR protocols. TCRdb analysed the multiplex PCR reads with MiXCR anew, one entry per CDR3 protein. This table has more than 75,000 distinct CDR3 sequences, around 65% appearing once. This chain uses TRBV10-3 with TRBJ2-6, with 9 positions matching TRBD1. The sequence was obtained from a woman aged 70-85 years with non-small cell lung cancer. What was sequenced was lung tumor tissue. The CDR3 here is CAIRSGTGTGANVLTF. CDR3 coding DNA: TGTGCCATCAGGTCCGGGACAGGGACTGGGGCCAACGTCTTGACTTTC.